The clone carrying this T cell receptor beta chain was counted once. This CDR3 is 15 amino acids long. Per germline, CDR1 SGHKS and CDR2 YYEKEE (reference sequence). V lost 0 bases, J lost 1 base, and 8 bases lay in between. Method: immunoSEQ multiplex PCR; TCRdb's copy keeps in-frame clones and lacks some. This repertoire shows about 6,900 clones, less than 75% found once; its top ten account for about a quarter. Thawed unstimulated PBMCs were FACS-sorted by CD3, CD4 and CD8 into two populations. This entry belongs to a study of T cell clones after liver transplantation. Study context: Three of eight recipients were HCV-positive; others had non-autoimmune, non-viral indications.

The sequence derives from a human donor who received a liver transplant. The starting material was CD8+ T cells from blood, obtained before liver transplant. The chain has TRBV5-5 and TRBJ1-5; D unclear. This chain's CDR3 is CASSLDPGSNQPQHF. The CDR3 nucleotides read TGTGCCAGCAGCTTGGATCCGGGGAGCAATCAGCCCCAGCATTTT. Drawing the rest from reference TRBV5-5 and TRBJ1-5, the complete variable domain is DAGVTQSPTHLIKTRGQQVTLRCSPISGHKSVSWYQQVLGQGPQFIFQYYEKEERGRGNFPDRFSARQFPNYSSELNVNALLLGDSALYLCASSLDPGSNQPQHFGDGTRLSIL.